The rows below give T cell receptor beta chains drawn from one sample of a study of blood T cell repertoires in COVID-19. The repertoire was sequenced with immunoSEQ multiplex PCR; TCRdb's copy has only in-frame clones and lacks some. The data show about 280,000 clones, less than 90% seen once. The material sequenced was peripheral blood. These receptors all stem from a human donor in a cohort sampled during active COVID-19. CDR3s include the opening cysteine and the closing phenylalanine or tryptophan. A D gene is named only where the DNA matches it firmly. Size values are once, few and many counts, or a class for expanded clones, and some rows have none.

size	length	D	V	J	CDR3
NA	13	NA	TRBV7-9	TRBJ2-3	CASSPSWWDTQYF
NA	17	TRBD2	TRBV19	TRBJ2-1	CASSIGGSRGTYNEQFF
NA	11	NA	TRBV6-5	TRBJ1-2	CASSYGGSYTF
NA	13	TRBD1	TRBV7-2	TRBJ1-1	CASSFLGGPEAFF
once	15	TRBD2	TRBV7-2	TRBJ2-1	CASSLEGLAPAGRVF
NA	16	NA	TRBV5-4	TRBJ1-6	CASSEKGGGSSSPLHF
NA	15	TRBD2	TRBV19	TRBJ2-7	CASSSLAVKVREQYF
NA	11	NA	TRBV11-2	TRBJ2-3	CASSLRDTQYF
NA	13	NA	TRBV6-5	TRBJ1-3	CASSYAGRNTIYF
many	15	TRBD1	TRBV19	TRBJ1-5	CASSDRTGFRQPQHF
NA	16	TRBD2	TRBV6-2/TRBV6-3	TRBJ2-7	CASSLLAGAPSYEQYF
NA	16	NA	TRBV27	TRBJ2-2	CASSLLVAGTNGELFF
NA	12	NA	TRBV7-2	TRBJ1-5	CASSLGSSPQHF
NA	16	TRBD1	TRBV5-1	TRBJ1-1	CASSLEATGRHTEAFF
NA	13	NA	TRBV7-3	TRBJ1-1	CASSSGQNTEAFF
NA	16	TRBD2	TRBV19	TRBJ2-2	CASTQVAGGYTGELFF
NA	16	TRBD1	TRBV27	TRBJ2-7	CASSSSRTGIPYEQYF
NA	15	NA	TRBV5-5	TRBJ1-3	CASSSGQSSGNTIYF
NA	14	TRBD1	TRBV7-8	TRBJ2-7	CASSRQTGTYEQYF
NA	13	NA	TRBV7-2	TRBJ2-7	CASSFRLVSEQYF
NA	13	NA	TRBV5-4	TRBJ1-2	CASSLTGGDGYTF
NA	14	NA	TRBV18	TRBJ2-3	CASSPKEGSDTQYF
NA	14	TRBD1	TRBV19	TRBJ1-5	CASSSGQINQPQHF
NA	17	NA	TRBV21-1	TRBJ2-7	CASSKGSHGSGVCEQYF
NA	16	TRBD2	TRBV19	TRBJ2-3	CASSILHSPGGDTQYF
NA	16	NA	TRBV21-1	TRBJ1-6	CASSKTSRTNNSPLHF
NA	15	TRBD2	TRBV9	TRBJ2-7	CASSPGTSGRFEQYF
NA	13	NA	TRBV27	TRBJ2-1	CASSWDSSNEQFF
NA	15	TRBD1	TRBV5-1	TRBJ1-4	CASSLMTGGGEKLFF
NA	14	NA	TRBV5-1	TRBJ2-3	CASSLAVSLDTQYF
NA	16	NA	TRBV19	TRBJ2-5	CASSPWDSETKETQYF
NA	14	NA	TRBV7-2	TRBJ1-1	CASSLGRGSTEAFF
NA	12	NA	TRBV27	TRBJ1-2	CASSGAWGGYTF
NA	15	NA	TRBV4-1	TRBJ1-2	CASSQEKLEGYGYTF
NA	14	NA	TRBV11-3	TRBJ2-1	CASSLGASMTEQFF
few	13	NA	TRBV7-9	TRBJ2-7	CASSNTLSYEQYF
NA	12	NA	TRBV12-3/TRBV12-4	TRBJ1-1	CASTFGHLEAFF
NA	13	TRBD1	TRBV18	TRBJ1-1	CASSDQGDTEAFF
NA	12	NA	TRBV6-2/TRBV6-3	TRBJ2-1	CASSLVDNEQFF
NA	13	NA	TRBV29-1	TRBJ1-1	CSVGSHEGTEAFF
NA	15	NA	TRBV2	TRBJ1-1	CASSVLIQVDTEAFF
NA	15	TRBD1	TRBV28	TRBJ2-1	CASRWGQGTYNEQFF
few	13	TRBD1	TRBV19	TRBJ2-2	CASSRDRPSGLFF
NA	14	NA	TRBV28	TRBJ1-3	CASSLGGSGNTIYF
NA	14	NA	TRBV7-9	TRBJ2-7	CASSSTGLTDEQYF
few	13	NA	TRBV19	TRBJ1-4	CASSVQGNEKLFF
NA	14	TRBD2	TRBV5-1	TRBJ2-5	CASNQAGDRETQYF
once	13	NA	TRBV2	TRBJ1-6	CASNQGYNSPLHF
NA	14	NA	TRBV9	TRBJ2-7	CASSVAAAGREQYF
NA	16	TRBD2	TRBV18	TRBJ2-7	CASSPPGGTGAYEQYF
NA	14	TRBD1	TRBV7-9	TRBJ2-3	CASSILQGVDTQYF
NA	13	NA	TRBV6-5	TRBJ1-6	CASSSERYSPLHF